The 9 T cell receptor beta chains listed next were all sequenced from one sample in a study of T-cell reconstitution after alpha-beta-depleted transplantation in children. The TCRbeta library was prepared with unique molecular identifiers. TCRdb used MiXCR to reprocess the PCR reads, holding one entry per CDR3 protein. The sample has about 400,000 distinct CDR3 sequences; around 20% are singletons. The sequences come from PBMCs from the stem cell graft donor, collected from the stem cell graft. These receptors came from a human donor who donated a stem cell graft to a child with acute myeloid leukemia.

This clonotype was seen ten or more times. The J gene is TRBJ2-5, the V gene TRBV20-1; maybe TRBD1 (6 bases). Per germline, CDR1 DFQATT and CDR2 SNEGSKA (reference sequence). V was pared by 3 bases and J by 1 base, with 15 bases between. The CDR3 has 15 residues. Here the CDR3 reads CSARLVGQSQETQYF. The CDR3 coding sequence is TGCAGTGCTAGGTTGGTCGGACAGAGCCAAGAGACCCAGTACTTC.

The chain carries TRBV20-1 and TRBJ1-6, with 7 nucleotides matching TRBD1. The CDR3 length is 13 residues. In germline, CDR1 is DFQATT, CDR2 SNEGSKA (reference sequence). The V segment lost 4 bases and the J segment 10 bases; nucleotides outside the gene matches: 7. Here the CDR3 DNA reads TGCAGTGCTAAATACAGGGGTGGCTCACCCCTCCACTTT. Amino acids: CSAKYRGGSPLHF.

This clonotype came up a few times. V gene TRBV4-1 combines with J gene TRBJ2-7; the D gene is possibly TRBD2 (6 bases). Trimming took off 4 bases at V and 2 bases at J, with 12 bases between the two ends. Germline V lookup: CDR1 MGHRA, CDR2 YSYEKL. The CDR3 has 14 amino acids. The CDR3 region is CASSPGELTYEQYF. CDR3 nucleotides: TGCGCCAGCAGCCCGGGGGAGCTAACCTACGAGCAGTACTTC.

This clonotype was observed a few times. The V call is TRBV9, the J call TRBJ1-3, with 8 bases lining up with TRBD1. With V trimmed by 4 bases and J by 0 bases, 6 bases remained unmatched. The CDR3 extends over 16 amino acids. From germline, CDR1 is SGDLS and CDR2 YYNGEE. CDR3 sequence (DNA): TGTGCCAGCAGCCGATCCGACAGGGGCTCTGGAAACACCATATATTTT. This gives the protein CASSRSDRGSGNTIYF.

This clonotype was counted a few times. The CDR3 reads CSAVDSPNQPQHF. The CDR3, as DNA: TGCAGTGCTGTGGACAGCCCCAATCAGCCCCAGCATTTT. The chain combines TRBV20-1 with TRBJ1-5, with TRBD1 as a possible D gene (6 bases). The CDR3 loop spans 13 amino acids. V lost 5 bases and J lost 3, with 11 bases in between. CDR1 and CDR2 (germline): DFQATT, SNEGSKA (reference sequence).

This clonotype has more than one count but fewer than ten. The gene calls are TRBV5-1 and TRBJ2-1; D is unclear. The ends were cut back, 0 bases at V and 8 bases at J, with 6 bases in the middle. The CDR3 length is 12 residues. CDR1 SGHRS and CDR2 YFSETQ come from the germline V gene. CDR3 residues: CASSLESYEQFF. CDR3 in DNA: TGCGCCAGCAGCTTGGAGTCCTATGAGCAGTTCTTC.

This clonotype was seen a few times. The chain combines TRBV28 with TRBJ1-5; TRBD1 matches at 8 bases. The CDR3 is made up of 18 amino acids. V was clipped by 1 base and J by 3 bases; unmatched bases: 11. Germline loops: CDR1 MDHEN, CDR2 SYDVKM. The DNA of the CDR3 is TGTGCCAGCAGTTTATTTAGACCAAGGACAGGGTTCAATCAGCCCCAGCATTTT. Translating it yields CASSLFRPRTGFNQPQHF.

The rearrangement uses TRBV6-2 or TRBV6-3 and TRBJ2-7; 9 bases map to TRBD1. CDR3 length: 20 amino acids. The germline V gene has CDR1 MNHEY and CDR2 SVGEGT. V was pared by 6 bases and J by 2 bases, with 23 bases of the junction left unmatched. The CDR3 sequence is CASSHPRDRERGRPPYEQYF. As DNA, the CDR3 is TGTGCCAGCAGCCATCCCCGGGACAGGGAGCGAGGGAGGCCCCCCTACGAGCAGTACTTC.

The V gene is TRBV20-1, the J gene TRBJ2-7; maybe TRBD2 (5 bases). This CDR3 contains 11 residues. Deletions cut 6 bases from V and 7 bases from J, with 13 bases between. Germline CDR1 and CDR2: DFQATT and SNEGSKA (reference sequence). DNA of the CDR3: TGCAGTGCCCCGGGAAGGCCGGAGCAGTACTTC. Translated: CSAPGRPEQYF.